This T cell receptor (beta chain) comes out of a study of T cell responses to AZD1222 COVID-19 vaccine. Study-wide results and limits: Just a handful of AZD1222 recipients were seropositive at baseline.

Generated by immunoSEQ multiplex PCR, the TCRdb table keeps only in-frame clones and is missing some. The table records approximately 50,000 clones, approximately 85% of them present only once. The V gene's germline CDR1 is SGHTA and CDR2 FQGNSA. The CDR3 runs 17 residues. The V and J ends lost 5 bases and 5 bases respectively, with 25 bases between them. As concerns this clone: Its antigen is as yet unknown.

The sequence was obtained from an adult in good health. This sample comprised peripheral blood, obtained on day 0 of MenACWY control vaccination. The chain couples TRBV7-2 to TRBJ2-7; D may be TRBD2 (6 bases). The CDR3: CASSPGRVAASFDEQYF. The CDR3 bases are TGTGCCAGCAGCCCAGGCCGGGTAGCGGCGTCCTTCGACGAGCAGTACTTC.